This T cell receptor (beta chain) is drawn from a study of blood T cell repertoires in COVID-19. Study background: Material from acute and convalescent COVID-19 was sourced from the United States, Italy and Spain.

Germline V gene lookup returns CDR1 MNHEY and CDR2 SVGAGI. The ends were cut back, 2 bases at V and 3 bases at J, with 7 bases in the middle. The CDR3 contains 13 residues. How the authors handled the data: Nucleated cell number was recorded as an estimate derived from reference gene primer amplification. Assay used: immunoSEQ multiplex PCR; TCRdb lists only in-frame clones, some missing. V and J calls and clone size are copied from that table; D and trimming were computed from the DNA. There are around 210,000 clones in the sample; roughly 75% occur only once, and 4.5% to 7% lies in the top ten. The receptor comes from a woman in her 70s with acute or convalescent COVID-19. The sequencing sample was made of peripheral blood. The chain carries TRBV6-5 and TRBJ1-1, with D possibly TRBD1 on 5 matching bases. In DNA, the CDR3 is TGTGCCAGCAGTTACGGGGGGGACACTGAAGCTTTCTTT. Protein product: CASSYGGDTEAFF.